The 16 T cell receptor beta chains below come from one sample, sequenced in a study of cytomegalovirus exposure and HLA in healthy donors. Primers for the PCR totalled 60 Vbeta and 13 Jbeta. Clones were sequenced by immunoSEQ multiplex PCR, and TCRdb holds only the in-frame ones, with some missing. The sample lists roughly 97,000 clones; roughly 75% were seen once. Sequencing was done on a sample of PBMCs. These TCRs come from a middle-aged woman in good health and CMV-seronegative.

V and J are TRBV2 and TRBJ2-1, with D perhaps matching TRBD1 (5 bases). V gave up 5 bases and J gave up 7 bases, with 9 bases separating them. Germline lookup yields CDR1 SNHLY and CDR2 FYNNEI. The CDR3 length is 12 residues. The CDR3 bases are TGTGCCAGCAGTTGGACAACTAATGAGCAGTTCTTC. It translates to CASSWTTNEQFF.

The gene calls are TRBV7-2 and TRBJ2-7, with a weak D call TRBD1 (5 bases). CDR3 length: 13 amino acids. Deletions cut 7 bases from V and 3 bases from J, with 13 bases between. Per the germline V gene, CDR1 is SGHTA and CDR2 is FQGNSA. The CDR3 DNA follows: TGTGCCAGCAAAGAACAGGATCTCTACGAGCAGTACTTC. This gives the protein CASKEQDLYEQYF.

This CDR3 reads CASSFGPTGPEAFF. The CDR3 DNA sequence: TGTGCCAGCAGTTTCGGTCCGACAGGGCCTGAAGCTTTCTTT. J is TRBJ1-1 and V is TRBV28, with TRBD1 matching 7 bases. J lost 6 bases, V lost 3 bases, and 7 bases had no gene match. CDR3 length equals 14 residues. Looked up from germline, CDR1 is MDHEN and CDR2 is SYDVKM.

The V call is TRBV13, the J call TRBJ2-1; 12 bases line up with TRBD2. Germline V gene lookup returns CDR1 PRHDT and CDR2 FYEKMQ (reference sequence). V lost 0 bases and J lost 14; bases outside the gene matches: 11. The CDR3 loop spans 16 amino acids. The DNA of the CDR3 is TGTGCCAGCAGCTTAGGGGTTGCGGGGACTAGCGGGTGGGAGTTCTTC. It yields the protein CASSLGVAGTSGWEFF.

V and J are TRBV5-1 and TRBJ1-4; possibly TRBD1 for D (6 bases). Deletions cut 1 base from V and 2 bases from J, with 9 bases between. The CDR3 has 15 residues. Germline V gene data show CDR1 as SGHRS and CDR2 as YFSETQ. This chain's CDR3 is CASSLNGQTNEKLFF. The CDR3 DNA follows: TGCGCCAGCAGCTTGAATGGACAGACTAATGAAAAACTGTTTTTT.

The chain uses TRBV11-2 and TRBJ2-3; the D gene is possibly TRBD1 (5 bases). This CDR3 spans 13 amino acids. V was cut by 5 bases and J by 1 base, with 7 bases left in between. Per the germline V gene, CDR1 is SGHAT and CDR2 is FQNNGV. The CDR3 bases are TGTGCCAGCAGCGTACAGGGCACAGATACGCAGTATTTT. Its protein is CASSVQGTDTQYF.

The V call is TRBV6-6, the J call TRBJ1-5, with 9 nucleotides matching TRBD1. The J segment lost 2 bases and the V segment lost 5 bases, leaving 4 bases of the junction unmatched. In germline, CDR1 is MNHNY, CDR2 SVGAGI (reference sequence). This CDR3 has 15 amino acids. The CDR3 is CASSIRTGGNQPQHF. For the CDR3, the DNA is TGTGCCAGCAGTATCAGGACAGGGGGCAATCAGCCCCAGCATTTT.

This clone came up once. This chain links TRBV19 with TRBJ1-5, with 7 positions matching TRBD1. CDR3 length: 17 amino acids. Germline CDR1 LNHDA, CDR2 SQIVND (reference sequence). Trimming took 8 bases from V and 0 from J; bases not matched to a gene: 13. The CDR3: CASSPFPGQLSNQPQHF. The CDR3 DNA reads TGTGCCAGTTCCCCTTTCCCGGGACAGCTTAGCAATCAGCCCCAGCATTTT.

This sequence joins TRBV5-1 and TRBJ1-1; TRBD1 matches 8 bases. Germline lookup yields CDR1 SGHRS and CDR2 YFSETQ. J lost 4 bases, V lost 5 bases, and 7 bases had no gene match. This CDR3 contains 14 residues. The CDR3 region has the DNA TGCGCCAGCAGGGACTATACAGGGGGCACTGAAGCTTTCTTT. Translation: CASRDYTGGTEAFF.

This chain links TRBV29-1 with TRBJ1-2, with D tentatively TRBD1 (6 bases). Trimming stripped 3 bases from V and 8 bases from J, with 19 bases between. This CDR3 is 14 amino acids long. From germline, CDR1 is SQVTM and CDR2 ANQGSEA. Written as DNA, the CDR3 is TGCAGCGTTGAGACGGTAATGGGGGCTCGGGGCTACACCTTC. Translated: CSVETVMGARGYTF.

The CDR3 sequence is CASKGAHRSSGNTIYF. The CDR3 nucleotides read TGTGCCAGTAAAGGGGCCCACCGGAGCTCTGGAAACACCATATATTTT. This sequence joins TRBV19 and TRBJ1-3; weak D call: TRBD1 (5 bases). Germline lookup yields CDR1 LNHDA and CDR2 SQIVND (reference sequence). V was clipped by 7 bases and J by 0 bases, with 16 bases between them. The CDR3 consists of 16 residues.

This clone was found many times. The V call is TRBV14, the J call TRBJ2-7; TRBD1 aligns across 9 bases. The CDR3 has 16 amino acids. V lost 5 bases to trimming and J lost 7 bases; unmatched junction nucleotides: 15. Germline V CDR1 and CDR2: SGHDN, FVKESK. CDR3 protein: CASSSTSDRGVLEQYF. The CDR3 DNA sequence: TGTGCCAGCAGCAGTACCTCGGACAGGGGCGTTTTAGAGCAGTACTTC.

The rearrangement links TRBV5-1 to TRBJ1-3; 7 bases are shared with TRBD1. Trimming took 0 bases from V and 4 from J; bases not matched to a gene: 1. Looked up from germline, CDR1 is SGHRS and CDR2 is YFSETQ. The CDR3 spans 14 residues. In DNA, the CDR3 is TGCGCCAGCAGCTTGGGGGACAGAGGAAACACCATATATTTT. Translating gives CASSLGDRGNTIYF. Supplemented by reference TRBV5-1 and TRBJ1-3, the full variable domain reads KAGVTQTPRYLIKTRGQQVTLSCSPISGHRSVSWYQQTPGQGLQFLFEYFSETQRNKGNFPGRFSGRQFSNSRSEMNVSTLELGDSALYLCASSLGDRGNTIYFGEGSWLTVV.

The CDR3 sequence is CASSLTLEEQFF. CDR3 coding DNA: TGCGCCAGCAGCTTGACGCTGGAGGAGCAGTTCTTC. The rearrangement uses TRBV5-1 and TRBJ2-1, with unresolved D. The CDR3 is 12 residues long. The germline V and J ends were trimmed by 1 base and 10 bases, with 9 bases remaining between them. The germline CDR1 and CDR2 sequences are SGHRS and YFSETQ.

This rearrangement joins TRBV7-9 to TRBJ2-1; 7 bases line up with TRBD2. V was clipped by 5 bases and J by 0 bases; unmatched bases: 4. The CDR3 covers 15 residues. Per the germline V gene, CDR1 is SEHNR and CDR2 is FQNEAQ (reference sequence). This chain's CDR3 is CASSPAGSSYNEQFF. The CDR3 nucleotides read TGTGCCAGCAGCCCAGCGGGGAGCTCCTACAATGAGCAGTTCTTC.

This chain uses TRBV6-6 with TRBJ1-1; a possible D gene is TRBD1 (6 bases). Germline CDR1 is MNHNY and CDR2 is SVGAGI (reference sequence). Trimming removed 2 bases at V and 1 base at J, with 11 bases between. The CDR3 contains 15 residues. CDR3 sequence: CASSYPGQGNTEAFF. DNA for the CDR3: TGTGCCAGCAGTTACCCGGGACAAGGGAACACTGAAGCTTTCTTT.